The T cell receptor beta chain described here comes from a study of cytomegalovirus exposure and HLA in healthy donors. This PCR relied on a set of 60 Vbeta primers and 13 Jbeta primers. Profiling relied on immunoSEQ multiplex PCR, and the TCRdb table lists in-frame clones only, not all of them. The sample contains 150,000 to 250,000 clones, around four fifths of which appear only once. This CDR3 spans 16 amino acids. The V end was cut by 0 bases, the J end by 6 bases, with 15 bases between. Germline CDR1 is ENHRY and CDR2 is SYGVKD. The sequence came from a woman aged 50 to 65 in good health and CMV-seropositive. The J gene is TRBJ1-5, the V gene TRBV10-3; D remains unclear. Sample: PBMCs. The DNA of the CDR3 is TGTGCCATCAGTGAGTCAGTAGTCGGGGAAGGTCAGCCCCAGCATTTT. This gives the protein CAISESVVGEGQPQHF.